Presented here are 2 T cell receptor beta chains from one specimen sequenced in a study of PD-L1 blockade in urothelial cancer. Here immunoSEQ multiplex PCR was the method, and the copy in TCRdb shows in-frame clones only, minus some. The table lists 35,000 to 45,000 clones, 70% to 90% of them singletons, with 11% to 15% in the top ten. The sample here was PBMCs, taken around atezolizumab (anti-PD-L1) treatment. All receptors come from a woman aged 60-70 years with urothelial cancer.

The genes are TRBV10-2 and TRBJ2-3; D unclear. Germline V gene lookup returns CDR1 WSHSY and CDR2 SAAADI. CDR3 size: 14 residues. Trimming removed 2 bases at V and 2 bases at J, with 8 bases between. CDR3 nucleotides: TGCGCCAGCAGTGAGGTAGTCGTCACAGATACGCAGTATTTT. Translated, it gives CASSEVVVTDTQYF.

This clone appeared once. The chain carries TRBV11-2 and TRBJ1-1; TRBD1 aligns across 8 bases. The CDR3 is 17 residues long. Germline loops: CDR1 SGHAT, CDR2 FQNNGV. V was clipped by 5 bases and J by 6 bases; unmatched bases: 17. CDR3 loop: CASSPSVRRQGLPEAFF. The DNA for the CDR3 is TGTGCCAGCAGCCCCTCTGTCCGGCGACAGGGGTTACCTGAAGCTTTCTTT.